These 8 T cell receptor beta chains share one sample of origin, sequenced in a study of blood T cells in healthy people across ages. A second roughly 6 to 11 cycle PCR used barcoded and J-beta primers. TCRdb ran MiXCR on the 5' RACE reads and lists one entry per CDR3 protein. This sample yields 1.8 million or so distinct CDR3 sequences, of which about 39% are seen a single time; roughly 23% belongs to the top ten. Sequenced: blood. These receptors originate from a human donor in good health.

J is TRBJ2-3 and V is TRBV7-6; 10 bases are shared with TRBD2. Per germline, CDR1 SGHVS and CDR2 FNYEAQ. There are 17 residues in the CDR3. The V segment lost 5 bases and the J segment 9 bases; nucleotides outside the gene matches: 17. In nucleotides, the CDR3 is TGTGCCAGCAGCCGAACCTGGGCTAGCGGGGGCTCGGTGACGCAGTATTTT. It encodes CASSRTWASGGSVTQYF.

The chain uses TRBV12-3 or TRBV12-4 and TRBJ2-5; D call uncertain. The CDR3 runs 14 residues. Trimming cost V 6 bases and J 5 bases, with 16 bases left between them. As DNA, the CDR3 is TGTGCCAGCAGAACCATAGGGCGTAGGGAGACCCAGTACTTC. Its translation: CASRTIGRRETQYF.

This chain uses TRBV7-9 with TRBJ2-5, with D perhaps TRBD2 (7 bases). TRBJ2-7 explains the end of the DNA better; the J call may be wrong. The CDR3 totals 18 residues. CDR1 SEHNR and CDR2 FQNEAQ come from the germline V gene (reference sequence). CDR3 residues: CASSPSGGHREFHYEQYF. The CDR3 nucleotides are TGTGCCAGCAGCCCCTCGGGGGGCCACAGGGAATTCCACTACGAGCAGTACTTC.

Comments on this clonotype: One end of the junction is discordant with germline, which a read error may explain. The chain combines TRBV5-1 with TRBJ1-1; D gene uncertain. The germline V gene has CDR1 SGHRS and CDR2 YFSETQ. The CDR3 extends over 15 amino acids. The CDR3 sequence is CANSLETHGGTEAFF. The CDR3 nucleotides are TGCGCCAACAGCTTGGAAACCCACGGTGGAACTGAAGCTTTCTTT. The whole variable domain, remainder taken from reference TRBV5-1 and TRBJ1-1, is KAGVTQTPRYLIKTRGQQVTLSCSPISGHRSVSWYQQTPGQGLQFLFEYFSETQRNKGNFPGRFSGRQFSNSRSEMNVSTLELGDSALYLCANSLETHGGTEAFFGQGTRLTVV.

CDR3 nucleotide sequence: TGTGCCATCAATGACCGGGACAGGGTACAAGGCACAGATACGCAGTATTTT. Its protein is CAINDRDRVQGTDTQYF. The rearrangement links TRBV10-3 to TRBJ2-3, with TRBD1 identical over 9 bases. The junction had 12 bases not matched to a gene; V was cut back by 7 bases and J by 1 base. Germline values: CDR1 ENHRY, CDR2 SYGVKD. The CDR3 is 17 residues long.

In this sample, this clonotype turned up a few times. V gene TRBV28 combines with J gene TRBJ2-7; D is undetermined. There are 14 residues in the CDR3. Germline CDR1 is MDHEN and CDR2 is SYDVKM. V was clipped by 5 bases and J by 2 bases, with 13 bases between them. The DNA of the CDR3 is TGTGCCAGCAGTACACCTCCCGCAACCTACGAGCAGTACTTC. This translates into CASSTPPATYEQYF.

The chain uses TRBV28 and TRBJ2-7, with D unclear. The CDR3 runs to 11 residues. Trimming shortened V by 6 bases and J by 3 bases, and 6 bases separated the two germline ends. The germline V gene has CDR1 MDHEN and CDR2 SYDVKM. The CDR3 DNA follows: TGTGCCAGCAGGCAACACTACGAGCAGTACTTC. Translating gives CASRQHYEQYF.

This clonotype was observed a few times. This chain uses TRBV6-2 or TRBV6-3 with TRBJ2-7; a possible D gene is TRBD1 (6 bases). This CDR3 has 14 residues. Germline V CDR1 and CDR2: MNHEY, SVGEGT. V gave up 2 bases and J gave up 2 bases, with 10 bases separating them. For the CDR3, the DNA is TGTGCCAGCAGTTACGAGACAGGAACCTACGAGCAGTACTTC. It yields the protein CASSYETGTYEQYF.